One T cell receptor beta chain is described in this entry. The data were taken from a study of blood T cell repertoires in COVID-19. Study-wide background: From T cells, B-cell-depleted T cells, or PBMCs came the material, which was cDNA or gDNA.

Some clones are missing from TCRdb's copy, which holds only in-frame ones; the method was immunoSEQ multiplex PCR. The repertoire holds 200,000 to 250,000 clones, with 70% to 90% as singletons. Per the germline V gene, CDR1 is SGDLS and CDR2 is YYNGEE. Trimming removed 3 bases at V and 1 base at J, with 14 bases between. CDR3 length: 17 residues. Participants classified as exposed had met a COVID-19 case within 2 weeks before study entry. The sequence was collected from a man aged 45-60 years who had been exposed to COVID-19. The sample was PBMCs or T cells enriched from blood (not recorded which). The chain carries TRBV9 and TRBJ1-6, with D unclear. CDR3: CASSAGVRRSYNSPLHF. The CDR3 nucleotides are TGTGCCAGCAGCGCAGGTGTAAGGAGGTCCTATAATTCACCCCTCCACTTT.